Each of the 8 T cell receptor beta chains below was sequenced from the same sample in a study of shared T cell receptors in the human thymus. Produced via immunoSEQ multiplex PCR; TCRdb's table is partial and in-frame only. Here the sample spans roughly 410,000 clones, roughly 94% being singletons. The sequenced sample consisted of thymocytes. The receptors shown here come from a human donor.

CDR3 protein: CAISEGDEPYEQYF. Written as DNA, the CDR3 is TGTGCCATCAGTGAGGGGGACGAGCCCTACGAGCAGTACTTC. The chain combines TRBV10-3 with TRBJ2-7; D assignment may be TRBD1 or TRBD2 (5 bases each). The ends were cut back, 2 bases at V and 2 bases at J, with 10 bases in the middle. Germline-derived CDR1 and CDR2 are ENHRY and SYGVKD. CDR3 length equals 14 residues.

The DNA of the CDR3 is TGTGCCAGCAGTTTATCGGGCGGGGGGAGCTCCTACGAGCAGTACTTC. It is translated as CASSLSGGGSSYEQYF. V gene TRBV27 combines with J gene TRBJ2-7, with TRBD2 identical over 8 bases. The J segment lost 0 bases and the V segment lost 0 bases, leaving 4 bases of the junction unmatched. Germline values: CDR1 MNHEY, CDR2 SMNVEV (reference sequence). This CDR3 has 16 residues.

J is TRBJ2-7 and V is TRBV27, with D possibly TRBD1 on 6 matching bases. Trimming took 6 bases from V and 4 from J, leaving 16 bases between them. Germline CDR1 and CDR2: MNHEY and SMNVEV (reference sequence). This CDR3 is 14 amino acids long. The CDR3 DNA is TGTGCCAGCAGATTCCTCGGGACACAGTACGAGCAGTACTTC. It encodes CASRFLGTQYEQYF.

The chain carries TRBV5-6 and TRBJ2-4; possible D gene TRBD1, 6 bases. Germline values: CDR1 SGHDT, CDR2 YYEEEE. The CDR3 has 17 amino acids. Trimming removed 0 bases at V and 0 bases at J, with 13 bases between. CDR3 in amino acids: CASSLVRGSLAKNIQYF. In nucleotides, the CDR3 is TGTGCCAGCAGCTTGGTGAGGGGGTCCTTAGCCAAAAACATTCAGTACTTC.

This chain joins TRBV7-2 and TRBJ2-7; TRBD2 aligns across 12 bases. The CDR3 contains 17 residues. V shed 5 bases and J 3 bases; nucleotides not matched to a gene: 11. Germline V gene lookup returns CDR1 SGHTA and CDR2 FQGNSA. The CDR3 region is CASSPRTSGTTLYEQYF. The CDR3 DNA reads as TGTGCCAGCAGCCCCAGGACTAGCGGGACCACCCTCTACGAGCAGTACTTC.

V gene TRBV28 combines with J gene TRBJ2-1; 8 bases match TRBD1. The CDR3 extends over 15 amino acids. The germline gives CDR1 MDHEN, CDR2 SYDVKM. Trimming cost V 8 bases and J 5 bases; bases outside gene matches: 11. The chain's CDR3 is CASGVPRQGNNEQFF. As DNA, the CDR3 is TGTGCCAGCGGAGTCCCGAGACAGGGGAACAATGAGCAGTTCTTC.

The CDR3, as DNA: TGTGCCACCAGCAGAGATAGTGGGATTTCCTACGAGCAGTACTTC. Its protein product is CATSRDSGISYEQYF. The V call is TRBV15, the J call TRBJ2-7; no reliable D call. V dropped 0 bases and J dropped 1 base, with 10 bases sitting between them. Looked up from germline, CDR1 is LNHNV and CDR2 is YYDKDF (reference sequence). The CDR3 is made up of 15 amino acids.

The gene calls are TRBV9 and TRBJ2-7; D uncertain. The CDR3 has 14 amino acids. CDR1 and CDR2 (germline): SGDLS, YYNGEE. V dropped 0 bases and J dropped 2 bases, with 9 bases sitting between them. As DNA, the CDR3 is TGTGCCAGCAGCGTAGAGGATGGGGCCTACGAGCAGTACTTC. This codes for CASSVEDGAYEQYF.